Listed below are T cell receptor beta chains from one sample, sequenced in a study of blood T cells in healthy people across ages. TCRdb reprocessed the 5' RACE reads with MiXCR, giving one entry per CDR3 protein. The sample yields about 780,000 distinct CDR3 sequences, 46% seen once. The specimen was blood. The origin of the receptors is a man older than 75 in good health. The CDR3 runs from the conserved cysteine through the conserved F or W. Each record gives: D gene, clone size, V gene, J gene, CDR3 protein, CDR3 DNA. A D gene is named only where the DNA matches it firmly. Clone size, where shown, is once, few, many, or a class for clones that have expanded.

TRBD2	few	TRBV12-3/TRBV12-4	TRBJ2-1	CASSRTSGRGYNEQFF	TGTGCCAGCAGTCGGACTAGCGGGAGGGGTTACAATGAGCAGTTCTTC
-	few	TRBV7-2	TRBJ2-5	CASSSVFIQETQYF	TGTGCCAGCAGCTCTGTATTCATCCAAGAGACCCAGTACTTC
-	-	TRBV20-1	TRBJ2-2	CSASGLGELFF	TGCAGTGCTAGTGGTCTCGGGGAGCTGTTTTTT
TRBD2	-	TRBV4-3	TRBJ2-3	CASSRGLAGGFDTDTQYF	TGCGCCAGCAGCCGCGGACTAGCGGGGGGTTTCGACACAGATACGCAGTATTTT
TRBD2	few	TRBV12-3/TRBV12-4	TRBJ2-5	CASSSLAGEGETQYF	TGTGCCAGCAGTTCCTTAGCGGGAGAGGGAGAGACCCAGTACTTC
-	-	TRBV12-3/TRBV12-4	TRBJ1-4	CASRPDRSKLFF	TGTGCCAGCAGACCCGACAGATCCAAACTGTTTTTT
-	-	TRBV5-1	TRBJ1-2	CASSPGAGGYGYTF	TGCGCCAGCAGCCCGGGGGCAGGCGGCTATGGCTACACCTTC
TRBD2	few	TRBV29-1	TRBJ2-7	CSVDTGRGYSYEQYF	TGCAGCGTTGATACCGGGAGGGGTTATTCCTACGAGCAGTACTTC
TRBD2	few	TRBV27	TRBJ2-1	CASSLGGRRFF	TGTGCCAGCAGTTTGGGCGGGAGACGGTTCTTC
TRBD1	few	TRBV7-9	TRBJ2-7	CASSPLTGSHEQYF	TGTGCCAGCAGTCCACTGACAGGGTCTCACGAGCAGTACTTC
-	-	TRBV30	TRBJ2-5	CAWSEAETQYF	TGTGCCTGGAGTGAAGCAGAGACCCAGTACTTC
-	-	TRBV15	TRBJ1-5	CATSSPWGRGIQPQHF	TGTGCCACCAGCAGCCCCTGGGGGAGGGGAATTCAGCCCCAGCATTTT
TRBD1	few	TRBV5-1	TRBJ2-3	CASSTGGADTQYF	TGCGCCAGCTCCACAGGGGGCGCAGATACGCAGTATTTT
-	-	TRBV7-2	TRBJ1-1	CASSFASGKAFF	TGTGCCAGCAGCTTTGCCAGCGGGAAAGCTTTCTTT
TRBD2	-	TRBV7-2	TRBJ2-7	CASSFRLAGPCEQYF	TGTGCCAGCAGCTTCCGACTAGCGGGGCCTTGCGAGCAGTACTTC
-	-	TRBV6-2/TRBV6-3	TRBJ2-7	CASTSRDYEQYF	TGTGCCAGCACCTCGCGGGATTACGAGCAGTACTTC
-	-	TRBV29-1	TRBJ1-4	CSVEASIDEKLFF	TGCAGCGTTGAGGCCAGCATTGATGAAAAACTGTTTTTT
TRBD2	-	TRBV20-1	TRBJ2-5	CSASRLAGEGTQYF	TGCAGTGCTAGCCGACTAGCGGGGGAGGGGACCCAGTACTTC
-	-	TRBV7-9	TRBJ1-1	CASSTDERTEAFF	TGTGCCAGCAGCACCGATGAGAGGACTGAAGCTTTCTTT
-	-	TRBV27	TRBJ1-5	CASSINGGGQPQHF	TGTGCCAGCAGTATAAACGGGGGAGGACAGCCCCAGCATTTT
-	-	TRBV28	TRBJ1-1	CASSFSAGTEAFF	TGTGCCAGCAGTTTCAGCGCAGGGACCGAAGCTTTCTTT
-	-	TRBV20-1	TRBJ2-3	CSARAAKGADTQYF	TGCAGTGCTAGAGCGGCTAAGGGAGCAGATACGCAGTATTTT
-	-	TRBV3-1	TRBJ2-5	CASSQDRGPPTGETQYF	TGTGCCAGCAGCCAAGACCGAGGGCCCCCGACGGGAGAGACCCAGTACTTC
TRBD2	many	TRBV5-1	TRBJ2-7	CASSLVGSGSYEQYF	TGCGCCAGCAGCTTGGTCGGGAGCGGGAGTTACGAGCAGTACTTC
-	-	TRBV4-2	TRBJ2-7	CASSQAYAGAAYEQYF	TGTGCCAGCAGCCAAGCGTATGCGGGGGCCGCCTACGAGCAGTACTTC
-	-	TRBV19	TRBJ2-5	CASRHDSQETQYF	TGTGCCAGTAGACACGACAGTCAAGAGACCCAGTACTTC
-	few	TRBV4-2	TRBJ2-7	CASSQAAAQRSYEQYF	TGTGCCAGCAGCCAAGCCGCGGCTCAGCGCTCCTACGAGCAGTACTTC
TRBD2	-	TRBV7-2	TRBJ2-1	CASSPTSEFYNEQFF	TGTGCCAGCAGCCCTACTAGCGAGTTCTACAATGAGCAGTTCTTC
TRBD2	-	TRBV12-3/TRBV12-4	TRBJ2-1	CASSLTSGPGGYNEQFF	TGTGCCAGCAGTTTAACTAGCGGGCCAGGGGGGTACAATGAGCAGTTCTTC
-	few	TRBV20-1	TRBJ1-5	CSARANFGGQPQHF	TGCAGTGCTAGAGCAAACTTTGGGGGTCAGCCCCAGCATTTT
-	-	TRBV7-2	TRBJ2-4	CASSLITENIQYF	TGTGCCAGCAGCTTAATAACGGAAAACATTCAGTACTTC
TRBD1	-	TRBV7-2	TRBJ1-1	CASSPGTARRAFF	TGTGCCAGCAGCCCCGGGACAGCCCGAAGAGCTTTCTTT
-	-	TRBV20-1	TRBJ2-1	CSATLTGQGEQFF	TGCAGTGCTACACTGACTGGCCAGGGGGAGCAGTTCTTC
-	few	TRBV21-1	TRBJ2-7	CASSKVPSAVSYEQYF	TGTGCCAGCAGCAAAGTCCCATCGGCGGTTTCCTACGAGCAGTACTTC
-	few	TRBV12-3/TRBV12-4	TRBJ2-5	CASSILRNGETQYF	TGTGCCAGCTCGATTCTCAGGAATGGAGAGACCCAGTACTTC
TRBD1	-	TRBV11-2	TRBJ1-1	CASSTGTGTRDTEAFF	TGTGCCAGCAGCACCGGGACAGGGACTCGGGACACTGAAGCTTTCTTT
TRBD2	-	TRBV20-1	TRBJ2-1	CSASLSPGLGVNNEQFF	TGCAGTGCTAGTTTGAGTCCGGGACTAGGTGTCAACAATGAGCAGTTCTTC
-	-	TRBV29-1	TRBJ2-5	CSVERVSNPQETQYF	TGCAGCGTTGAACGGGTGAGCAACCCACAAGAGACCCAGTACTTC
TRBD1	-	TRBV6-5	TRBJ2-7	CATTGVHEQYF	TGTGCCACCACAGGGGTCCACGAGCAGTACTTC
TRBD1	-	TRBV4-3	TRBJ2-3	CASSQDARTGLPKPTDTQYF	TGCGCCAGCAGCCAAGACGCCAGGACAGGTCTACCCAAGCCCACAGATACGCAGTATTTT
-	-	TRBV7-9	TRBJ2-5	CASSPEGGETQYF	TGTGCCAGCAGCCCCGAAGGGGGAGAGACCCAGTACTTC
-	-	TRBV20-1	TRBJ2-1	CSAPTGKSSYNEQFF	TGCAGTGCTCCTACCGGGAAGAGCTCCTACAATGAGCAGTTCTTC
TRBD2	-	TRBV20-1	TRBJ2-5	CSASSSGRVNEQYF	TGCAGTGCTAGCTCTAGCGGGAGGGTAAATGAGCAGTACTTC
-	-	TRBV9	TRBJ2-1	CASSFDWSPGYNEQFF	TGTGCCAGCAGCTTCGACTGGAGCCCCGGGTACAATGAGCAGTTCTTC
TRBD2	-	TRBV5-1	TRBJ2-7	CASGTSGLSYEQYF	TGCGCCAGCGGGACTAGCGGACTTTCCTACGAGCAGTACTTC
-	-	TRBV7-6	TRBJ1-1	CASSLQIGAGTEAFF	TGTGCCAGCAGCTTACAGATAGGGGCGGGCACTGAAGCTTTCTTT
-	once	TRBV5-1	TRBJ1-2	CASSPTGDNYGYTF	TGCGCCAGCAGCCCGACGGGGGACAACTATGGCTACACCTTC
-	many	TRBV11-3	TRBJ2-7	CASSLVQGSYEQYF	TGCGCCAGCAGCTTGGTCCAGGGTAGCTACGAGCAGTACTTC
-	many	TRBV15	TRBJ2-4	CATSRAGWVGDIQYF	TGTGCCACCAGCAGAGCAGGTTGGGTCGGAGACATTCAGTACTTC
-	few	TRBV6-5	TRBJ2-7	CASSLGQRSYEQYF	TGTGCCAGCAGTTTGGGACAAAGATCTTACGAGCAGTACTTC
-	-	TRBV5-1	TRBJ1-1	CASSSSRDGNGEAFF	TGCGCCAGCAGCTCGTCCCGGGACGGGAACGGGGAAGCTTTCTTT
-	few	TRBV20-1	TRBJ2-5	CSARRPQGGETQYF	TGCAGTGCTAGAAGGCCGCAGGGGGGAGAGACCCAGTACTTC
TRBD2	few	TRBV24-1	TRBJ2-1	CATSFAGEGYNEQFF	TGTGCCACCAGTTTCGCGGGAGAGGGGTACAATGAGCAGTTCTTC
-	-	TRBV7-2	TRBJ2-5	CASSLGAHFVETQYF	TGTGCCAGCAGCTTAGGTGCGCATTTCGTTGAGACCCAGTACTTC
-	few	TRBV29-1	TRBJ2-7	CSVVGGSEQYF	TGCAGCGTTGTTGGTGGCTCAGAGCAGTACTTC
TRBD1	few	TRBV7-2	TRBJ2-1	CASSSRDRVRDEQFF	TGTGCCAGCAGCTCGAGAGACAGGGTCCGCGATGAGCAGTTCTTC
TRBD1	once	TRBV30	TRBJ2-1	CAWSEGQPYNEQFF	TGTGCCTGGAGTGAGGGACAGCCCTACAATGAGCAGTTCTTC
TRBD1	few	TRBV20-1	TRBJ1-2	CSAKTGFGGYTF	TGCAGTGCTAAGACAGGGTTCGGAGGCTACACCTTC